These 18 T cell receptor beta chains share one sample of origin, sequenced in a study of blood T cells in healthy people across ages. PCR was performed a second time for about 6 to 12 cycles using a sample-barcoded 5' primer and a J-beta primer mix. One entry per CDR3 protein, called by TCRdb with MiXCR from the 5' RACE reads. The sample comprises roughly 1.6 million distinct CDR3 sequences, about 31% of which are singletons, and 11% rests with the top ten. The sample was blood. Receptor source: a woman aged 25 to 39 in good health.

This clonotype appeared a few times. This chain uses TRBV29-1 with TRBJ2-4, with 13 bases fitting TRBD2. Per the germline V gene, CDR1 is SQVTM and CDR2 is ANQGSEA. The J segment lost 9 bases and the V segment lost 0 bases, leaving 5 bases of the junction unmatched. The CDR3 covers 15 residues. The CDR3, as DNA: TGCAGCGTTGAAGAGGGACTAGCGGGGCCTGGCATTCAGTACTTC. The encoded protein is CSVEEGLAGPGIQYF.

This clonotype was recorded a few times. The gene calls are TRBV29-1 and TRBJ2-3; D remains ambiguous. CDR1 and CDR2 from the germline V gene are SQVTM and ANQGSEA. This CDR3 has 13 amino acids. Trimming removed 3 bases at V and 0 bases at J, with 7 bases between. The CDR3: CSVDSHSTDTQYF. Here the CDR3 DNA reads TGCAGCGTTGACTCCCACAGCACAGATACGCAGTATTTT.

V usage is TRBV7-9 and J usage is TRBJ1-1; 7 positions agree with TRBD1. The CDR3 covers 16 residues. The ends lost 5 bases at V and 3 bases at J; junction bases unmatched: 12. Germline CDR1 SEHNR, CDR2 FQNEAQ (reference sequence). CDR3 protein: CASSPVFRDRDTEAFF. DNA of the CDR3: TGTGCCAGCAGCCCAGTATTTCGCGACAGGGACACTGAAGCTTTCTTT.

The chain couples TRBV10-1 to TRBJ2-2, with D unresolved. This CDR3 has 12 residues. Germline-derived CDR1 and CDR2 are WNHNN and SYGVQD (reference sequence). The germline V and J ends were trimmed by 3 bases and 7 bases, with 6 bases remaining between them. The CDR3 nucleotides read TGCGCCAGCAGTGATTGGGTCGGGGAGCTGTTTTTT. This codes for CASSDWVGELFF.

This clonotype has only a few counts. The gene calls are TRBV30 and TRBJ1-4; no clear D. CDR1 is GTSNPN, CDR2 SVGIG, per germline (reference sequence). This CDR3 has 14 residues. Deletions cut 2 bases from V and 5 bases from J, with 12 bases between. The DNA for the CDR3 is TGTGCCTGGAGTACTCACGGGCTGAATGAAAAACTGTTTTTT. This gives the protein CAWSTHGLNEKLFF.

Points on this clonotype: The germline gene is not matched at one end of the junction; a read error may be the cause. This chain uses TRBV4-2 with TRBJ2-3, with 14 bases that match TRBD2. In germline, CDR1 is LGHNA, CDR2 YNFKEQ. The CDR3 is 17 amino acids. The CDR3 bases are TGTGCCAGCAGCCCTGGACTAGCGGGGGGTAGCGCAGATACGCGGTATTTT. It encodes CASSPGLAGGSADTRYF.

This clonotype has only a few counts. The V and J genes are TRBV7-2 and TRBJ1-4, with D tentatively TRBD1 (5 bases). The CDR3 length is 14 residues. The V gene's germline CDR1 is SGHTA and CDR2 FQGNSA. The germline V and J ends were trimmed by 0 bases and 11 bases, with 13 bases remaining between them. This chain's CDR3 is CASSLALTGGKLFF. The CDR3 DNA sequence: TGTGCCAGCAGCTTAGCGCTTACCGGGGGGAAACTGTTTTTT.

This clonotype was detected only a few times. The V and J genes are TRBV2 and TRBJ2-7, with D possibly being TRBD1 or TRBD2 (6 bases each). Germline V lookup: CDR1 SNHLY, CDR2 FYNNEI. The germline V and J ends were trimmed by 11 bases and 2 bases, with 19 bases remaining between them. The CDR3 extends over 14 amino acids. The CDR3 protein is CAGTRGGMAYEQYF. The CDR3 DNA sequence: TGTGCCGGTACTAGAGGGGGGATGGCCTACGAGCAGTACTTC.

This rearrangement joins TRBV7-9 to TRBJ2-1, with TRBD2 matching 8 bases. V was pared by 5 bases and J by 5 bases, with 8 bases of the junction left unmatched. This CDR3 is 15 amino acids long. Germline V CDR1 and CDR2: SEHNR, FQNEAQ (reference sequence). The CDR3 bases are TGTGCCAGCAGCGGTGAGACTAGCGTGGACAATGAGCAGTTCTTC. Encoded protein: CASSGETSVDNEQFF.

This clonotype was observed a few times. The CDR3 DNA reads TGCGCCAGCAGCCAAGATGTTAGGTACTATGGCTACACCTTC. Encoded protein: CASSQDVRYYGYTF. J is TRBJ1-2 and V is TRBV4-1, with D uncertain. The germline CDR1 and CDR2 sequences are MGHRA and YSYEKL. V gave up 0 bases and J gave up 3 bases, with 8 bases separating them. The CDR3 extends over 14 amino acids.

Only a few counts were recorded for this clonotype. This chain links TRBV20-1 with TRBJ2-1; 8 bases match TRBD1. Germline V gene lookup returns CDR1 DFQATT and CDR2 SNEGSKA (reference sequence). The CDR3 contains 13 residues. V lost 3 bases, J lost 8 bases, and 6 bases stayed unmatched. The CDR3 DNA reads as TGCAGTGCTAGGAGAGGACAGGGAGATGAGCAGTTCTTC. Its protein is CSARRGQGDEQFF.

A word on this clonotype: An end of the junction differs from the germline gene, which may be a read error. The gene calls are TRBV5-6 and TRBJ1-2; 9 bases are shared with TRBD1. CDR1 SGHDT and CDR2 YYEEEE come from the germline V gene. The CDR3 loop spans 14 amino acids. CDR3 sequence (DNA): TGTGCCAGCAGCGCCGGGACAGGGTACTATGGCTGCACCTTC. This codes for CASSAGTGYYGCTF.

The chain links TRBV9 to TRBJ2-7; 7 bases fit TRBD2. The ends lost 3 bases at V and 5 bases at J; junction bases unmatched: 11. From germline, CDR1 is SGDLS and CDR2 YYNGEE. The CDR3 sequence is 15 residues long. The CDR3 loop reads CASSAPGGGADEQYF. The DNA for the CDR3 is TGTGCCAGCAGCGCCCCGGGAGGAGGGGCGGACGAGCAGTACTTC.

This chain links TRBV9 with TRBJ1-5, with a weak D call TRBD1 (5 bases). This CDR3 comprises 15 residues. Germline V CDR1 and CDR2: SGDLS, YYNGEE. V lost 0 bases, J lost 6 bases, and 13 bases lay in between. Here the CDR3 reads CASSVGAGSGQPQHF. The CDR3 DNA reads TGTGCCAGCAGCGTAGGGGCAGGGAGCGGTCAGCCCCAGCATTTT.

The genes are TRBV7-3 and TRBJ1-1, with TRBD1 matching over 9 bases. Germline V gene data show CDR1 as SGHTA and CDR2 as FQGTGA. This CDR3 has 17 residues. V shed 2 bases and J 0 bases; nucleotides not matched to a gene: 7. The CDR3 protein is CASSLLGTGRMNTEAFF. The CDR3 region has the DNA TGTGCCAGCAGCTTATTGGGGACAGGGAGGATGAACACTGAAGCTTTCTTT.

J is TRBJ1-6 and V is TRBV20-1, with 7 nucleotides matching TRBD1. The CDR3 is 13 residues long. V was clipped by 8 bases and J by 7 bases; unmatched bases: 8. Germline loops: CDR1 DFQATT, CDR2 SNEGSKA (reference sequence). The CDR3 DNA is TGCAGTCTACAGGGGATGAAAAATTCACCCCTCCACTTT. Its protein is CSLQGMKNSPLHF.

The chain combines TRBV2 with TRBJ2-7, with 10 bases identical to TRBD2. V shed 4 bases and J 2 bases; nucleotides not matched to a gene: 17. The CDR3 totals 19 residues. Germline loops: CDR1 SNHLY, CDR2 FYNNEI. CDR3 sequence: CASSVFGVSRAGGPYEQYF. CDR3 DNA: TGTGCCAGCAGTGTATTTGGAGTCTCCCGAGCGGGAGGGCCCTACGAGCAGTACTTC.

The chain is built from TRBV29-1 and TRBJ2-2; D is uncertain. The V end was cut by 4 bases, the J end by 6 bases, with 6 bases between. Germline V CDR1 and CDR2: SQVTM, ANQGSEA. The CDR3 spans 11 residues. CDR3 sequence: CSVAGPGELFF. The CDR3 DNA reads TGCAGCGTTGCGGGCCCCGGGGAGCTGTTTTTT.